The sequence of this T cell receptor beta chain was determined in a study of CXCR3-negative and CXCR3-positive naive CD8 T cells. Study details: Per library, roughly 1.6 +/- 0.3 million reads; 140 million or so TRB reads overall.

About this clonotype itself: What it binds is not known.

Triplicate approximately 300,000-cell sorts were made of each CD8+ T cell subset. The length of the CDR3 is 14 residues. The germline V gene encodes CDR1 MGHRA and CDR2 YSYEKL. Preparation of TRB cDNA libraries relied on 5' RACE carrying UMI labels. TCRdb re-analyzed the 5' RACE reads; it lists each CDR3 protein once, without DNA. Here the sample table reports about 84,000 distinct CDR3 sequences. Findings of the study overall: Naive CXCR3-positive and CXCR3-negative cells shared TRBV-TRBJ usage; memory cells diverged. Diversity in memory CD8+ cells fell much lower than the comparably high levels seen in both naive subsets. For CXCR3-positive naive cells, TRB CDR3s were more hydrophobic than those of CXCR3-negative naive cells.

The sequence came from a human donor in good health. Some clones in this sample may be carry-over from other donors' samples. The specimen was naive CXCR3+ CD8+ T cells from blood. Subset given: CD45RO-CCR7+CD27+CD95- naive CD8+ T cells expressing CXCR3 (TNR3+). V gene TRBV4-1 combines with J gene TRBJ2-1; TCRdb indicates TRBD1, and absent DNA this call remains unverified. CDR3 in amino acids: CASSQEGGYNEQFF.